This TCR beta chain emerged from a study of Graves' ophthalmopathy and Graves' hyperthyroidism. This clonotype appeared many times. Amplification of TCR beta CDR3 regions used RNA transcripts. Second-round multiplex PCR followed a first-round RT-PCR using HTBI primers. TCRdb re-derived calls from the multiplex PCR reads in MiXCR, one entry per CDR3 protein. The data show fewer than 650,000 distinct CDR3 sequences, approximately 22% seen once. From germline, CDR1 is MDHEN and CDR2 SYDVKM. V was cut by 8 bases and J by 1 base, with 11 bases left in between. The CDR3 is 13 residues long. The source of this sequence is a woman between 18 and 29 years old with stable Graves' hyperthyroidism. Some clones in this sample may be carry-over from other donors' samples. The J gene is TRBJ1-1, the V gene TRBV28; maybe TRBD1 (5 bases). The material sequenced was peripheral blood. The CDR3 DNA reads TGTGCCAGCTGGGACGGGTGGAACACTGAAGCTTTCTTT. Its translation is CASWDGWNTEAFF.